Listed below are T cell receptor beta chains from one sample, sequenced in a study of early T cells in non-severe SARS-CoV-2 infection. One entry per CDR3 protein results from TCRdb running MiXCR on the 5' RACE reads. The table includes about 98,000 distinct CDR3 sequences, approximately 10% detected once. The specimen was whole blood. These receptors originate from an adult who was a healthcare worker with PCR-confirmed SARS-CoV-2 infection or an uninfected control (not recorded which). Both conserved end residues are part of each CDR3. A D gene is named only where the DNA matches it firmly. The size entry is marked missing in some rows and otherwise reads once, few, many or a size class.

J	size	V	length	D	DNA	CDR3
TRBJ1-1	NA	TRBV24-1	16	NA	TGTGCCACCAGTGATTCCCTCGACACCGGGAACACTGAAGCTTTCTTT	CATSDSLDTGNTEAFF
TRBJ2-2	few	TRBV30	11	NA	TGTGCCTGGTTGAACACCGGGGAGCTGTTTTTT	CAWLNTGELFF
TRBJ2-5	NA	TRBV20-1	13	NA	TGCAGTGTAGCTACCAAACCCCAAGAGACCCAGTACTTC	CSVATKPQETQYF
TRBJ2-3	many	TRBV7-2	15	TRBD2	TGTGCCAGCAGCTGGCTAGCGGGGACCACAGATACGCAGTATTTT	CASSWLAGTTDTQYF
TRBJ2-2	many	TRBV20-1	14	NA	TGCAGTGCTAGAGATTGGACTGACACCGGGGAGCTGTTTTTT	CSARDWTDTGELFF
TRBJ2-1	NA	TRBV2	14	TRBD1	TGTGCCAGCAGGGAAAGGGACAGTTGGTTGGTCCCGTTCTTC	CASRERDSWLVPFF
TRBJ1-5	many	TRBV12-3/TRBV12-4	12	NA	TGTGCCAGCGGGCATTTGGGTCAGCCCCAGCATTTT	CASGHLGQPQHF
TRBJ2-7	NA	TRBV6-5	14	NA	TGTGCCAGCAGTTTACAGCGTGCCTCCTACGAGCAGTACTTC	CASSLQRASYEQYF
TRBJ2-1	NA	TRBV29-1	15	TRBD1	TGCAGCGGGGAAGCTTGGGACAGGGGGCCTGATGAGCAGTTCTTC	CSGEAWDRGPDEQFF
TRBJ2-3	few	TRBV30	14	TRBD2	TGTGCCTGGAGTCCCTTGGGGGGGACAGATACGCAGTATTTT	CAWSPLGGTDTQYF
TRBJ2-2	many	TRBV27	12	NA	TGTGCCAGCTTACATAACACCGGGGAGCTGTTTTTT	CASLHNTGELFF
TRBJ2-7	few	TRBV5-6	15	TRBD2	TGTGCCAGCAGCCCCGGACTAGCGGAACCCTACGAGCAGTACTTC	CASSPGLAEPYEQYF
TRBJ2-7	many	TRBV11-3	15	NA	TGTGCCAGCAGGGGACGACTAGGGGCCTCCTACGAGCAGTACTTC	CASRGRLGASYEQYF
TRBJ1-6	few	TRBV5-1	15	NA	TGCGCCAGCAGCTTTGGCAACAGGTATAATTCACCCCTCCACTTT	CASSFGNRYNSPLHF
TRBJ2-1	NA	TRBV30	14	TRBD2	TGTGCCTCACAAGGACTAGCGGGGGACAATGAGCAGTTCTTC	CASQGLAGDNEQFF
TRBJ2-2	few	TRBV5-6	16	NA	TGTGCCAGCAGCTTGTCGCTAGCAGCGAACACCGGGGAGCTGTTTTTT	CASSLSLAANTGELFF
TRBJ2-7	NA	TRBV20-1	15	TRBD2	TGCAGTGCTAGAGTGACTAGCGGGATGATCTACGAGCAGTACTTC	CSARVTSGMIYEQYF